The 7 T cell receptor beta chains presented below share a single source sample, sequenced in a study of blood T cell repertoires in COVID-19. Generated by immunoSEQ multiplex PCR, the TCRdb table keeps only in-frame clones and is missing some. The sample shows 130,000 to 150,000 clones, around 83% of them seen only once. Material for sequencing was PBMCs or T cells enriched from blood (not recorded which). The receptors originated from a woman aged 45-59 years who had been exposed to COVID-19.

The chain uses TRBV2 and TRBJ2-1, with 8 bases aligning to TRBD2. The CDR3 runs 14 residues. CDR1 and CDR2 from the germline V gene are SNHLY and FYNNEI. V shed 6 bases, J shed 8 bases, and the junction held 9 bases outside the gene matches. The CDR3 nucleotides read TGTGCCAGCAGGAGCGGGGGCTTTGGGGATGAGCAGTTCTTC. Translation gives CASRSGGFGDEQFF.

The J gene is TRBJ1-5, the V gene TRBV30, with D unresolved. CDR1 is GTSNPN and CDR2 is SVGIG in the germline V gene (reference sequence). V lost 1 base to trimming and J lost 6 bases, with 10 bases between them. The CDR3 contains 13 residues. For the CDR3, the DNA is TGTGCCTGGAGTGCCGGTCCCGGTCAGCCCCAGCATTTT. Its protein is CAWSAGPGQPQHF. The full variable domain, with the rest looked up from reference TRBV30 and TRBJ1-5, is SQTIHQWPATLVQPVGSPLSLECTVEGTSNPNLYWYRQAAGRGLQLLFYSVGIGQISSEVPQNLSASRPQDRQFILSSKKLLLSDSGFYLCAWSAGPGQPQHFGDGTRLSIL.

This chain uses TRBV9 with TRBJ2-1, with 8 bases that match TRBD2. Trimming cost V 0 bases and J 3 bases; bases outside gene matches: 2. The length of the CDR3 is 15 residues. Germline-derived CDR1 and CDR2 are SGDLS and YYNGEE. This chain's CDR3 is CASSVGTSSYNEQFF. Written as DNA, the CDR3 is TGTGCCAGCAGCGTAGGGACTAGCAGCTACAATGAGCAGTTCTTC.

This chain joins TRBV30 and TRBJ2-2, with D unresolved. Germline-derived CDR1 and CDR2 are GTSNPN and SVGIG (reference sequence). The CDR3 loop spans 12 amino acids. Trimming cost V 2 bases and J 10 bases, with 11 bases left between them. The CDR3 spells CAWSTDQPELFF. DNA of the CDR3: TGTGCCTGGAGTACAGACCAGCCGGAGCTGTTTTTT.

A single count supports this clone. The chain links TRBV9 to TRBJ1-1, with D perhaps TRBD1 (5 bases). V gave up 0 bases and J gave up 6 bases, with 9 bases separating them. Germline lookup yields CDR1 SGDLS and CDR2 YYNGEE. CDR3 length: 13 residues. CDR3 amino acids: CASSVAGASEAFF. The CDR3 nucleotides are TGTGCCAGCAGCGTAGCTGGGGCCTCTGAAGCTTTCTTT.

The chain carries TRBV6-5 and TRBJ2-7, with 12 positions matching TRBD2. CDR1 MNHEY and CDR2 SVGAGI come from the germline V gene. The CDR3 is 15 amino acids. V lost 6 bases to trimming and J lost 6 bases; unmatched junction nucleotides: 9. CDR3 in amino acids: CASRLTSGGSAEQYF. The CDR3, as DNA: TGTGCCAGCAGATTAACTAGCGGGGGGTCGGCCGAGCAGTACTTC.

The chain joins TRBV6-6 to TRBJ2-1; possible D gene TRBD2, 7 bases. Trimming took 2 bases from V and 12 from J, leaving 17 bases between them. The CDR3 has 14 residues. Germline CDR1 and CDR2: MNHNY and SVGAGI (reference sequence). CDR3 residues: CASSYEGGLPWQFF. CDR3 DNA: TGTGCCAGCAGTTACGAGGGGGGGCTCCCATGGCAGTTCTTC.